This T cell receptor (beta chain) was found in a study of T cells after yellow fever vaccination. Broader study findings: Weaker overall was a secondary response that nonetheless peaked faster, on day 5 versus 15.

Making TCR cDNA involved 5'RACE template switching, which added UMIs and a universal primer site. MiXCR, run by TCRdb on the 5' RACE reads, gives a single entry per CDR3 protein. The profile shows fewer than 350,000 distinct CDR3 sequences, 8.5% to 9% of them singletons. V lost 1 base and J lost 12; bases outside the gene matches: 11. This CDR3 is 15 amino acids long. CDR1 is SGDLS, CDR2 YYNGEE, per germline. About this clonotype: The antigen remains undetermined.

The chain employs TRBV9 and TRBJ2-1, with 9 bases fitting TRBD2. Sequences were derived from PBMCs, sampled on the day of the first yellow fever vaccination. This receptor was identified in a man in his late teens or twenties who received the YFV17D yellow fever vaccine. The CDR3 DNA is TGTGCCAGCAGCGTAAAAGCGGGACTAGCAAGTTGGCAGTTCTTC. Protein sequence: CASSVKAGLASWQFF.